The 9 T cell receptor beta chains given below trace back to one sample, sequenced in a study of cytomegalovirus exposure and HLA in healthy donors. The PCR made use of 60 Vbeta and 13 Jbeta primers. The protocol was immunoSEQ multiplex PCR, while the TCRdb copy is restricted to in-frame clones and leaves out a portion. The sample has more than 110,000 clones, 75% to 80% seen once; the top ten hold about 4%. The sample was PBMCs. Every receptor here comes from a male donor in good health and CMV-seronegative.

CDR3 sequence (DNA): TGTGCCAGCAGTGCGCCCACAGTAGAAAGAACCTACGAGCAGTACTTC. This codes for CASSAPTVERTYEQYF. The chain recombines TRBV6-1 with TRBJ2-7, with D hard to call. This CDR3 region has 16 residues. The germline V gene has CDR1 MNHNS and CDR2 SASEGT. Trimming pared 4 bases from V and 2 bases from J, leaving 18 bases between.

The chain joins TRBV6-1 to TRBJ2-5, with a tentative D call TRBD1 (5 bases). Germline CDR1 and CDR2: MNHNS and SASEGT. The CDR3 is 13 amino acids. V was shortened by 6 bases and J by 4 bases, with 12 bases between the two germline ends. This CDR3 is CASSIQDAETQYF. CDR3 coding DNA: TGTGCCAGCAGCATACAGGATGCAGAGACCCAGTACTTC.

The rearrangement links TRBV10-2 to TRBJ2-1, with 8 bases identical to TRBD1. Germline V gene sequence: CDR1 WSHSY, CDR2 SAAADI. V shed 10 bases and J 6 bases; nucleotides not matched to a gene: 5. The CDR3 covers 12 residues. CDR3 loop: CATRGLGNEQFF. In nucleotides, the CDR3 is TGCGCCACCAGGGGGCTCGGCAATGAGCAGTTCTTC.

This clone has just one count. The V and J genes are TRBV6-1 and TRBJ1-5; possibly TRBD1 for D (6 bases). The germline V gene has CDR1 MNHNS and CDR2 SASEGT. V was shortened by 6 bases and J by 0 bases, with 9 bases between the two germline ends. This CDR3 comprises 14 residues. For the CDR3, the DNA is TGTGCCAGCAGAACCAGGGGTAGCAATCAGCCCCAGCATTTT. It yields the protein CASRTRGSNQPQHF.

This clone was seen only once. This sequence joins TRBV5-6 and TRBJ2-1; the D gene is possibly TRBD1 (6 bases). The V gene lost 4 bases and the J gene lost 0 bases, with 11 bases spanning the gap. The CDR3 contains 15 residues. Germline V gene sequence: CDR1 SGHDT, CDR2 YYEEEE. The CDR3 DNA follows: TGTGCCAGCAGCCCCGGACAGTTCTCCTACAATGAGCAGTTCTTC. As protein: CASSPGQFSYNEQFF.

The chain joins TRBV2 to TRBJ2-6; TRBD2 is a possible D gene (6 bases). V was shortened by 3 bases and J by 2 bases, with 8 bases between the two germline ends. CDR1 SNHLY and CDR2 FYNNEI come from the germline V gene. CDR3 length: 15 amino acids. The CDR3 DNA reads TGTGCCAGCAGTGATGGAGGGGCTGGGGCCAACGTCCTGACTTTC. As protein: CASSDGGAGANVLTF. Full variable domain (missing parts from reference TRBV2 and TRBJ2-6): EPEVTQTPSHQVTQMGQEVILRCVPISNHLYFYWYRQILGQKVEFLVSFYNNEISEKSEIFDDQFSVERPDGSNFTLKIRSTKLEDSAMYFCASSDGGAGANVLTFGAGSRLTVL.

DNA for the CDR3: TGTGCCAGCTCACCACAGGGACTGGAAACAAATACGCAGTATTTT. Protein: CASSPQGLETNTQYF. V gene TRBV18 combines with J gene TRBJ2-3; D perhaps matches TRBD2 (6 bases). Trimming removed 1 base from V and 7 bases from J, with 15 bases in between. CDR3 length: 15 residues. Germline assignment: CDR1 KGHSH and CDR2 LQKENI.

The table lists this clone with a few counts. The genes are TRBV5-1 and TRBJ1-2; 7 bases agree with TRBD1. The germline CDR1 and CDR2 sequences are SGHRS and YFSETQ. V shed 4 bases and J 7 bases; nucleotides not matched to a gene: 7. The CDR3 runs to 13 residues. The CDR3 spells CASSLDRRGGYTF. CDR3 bases: TGCGCCAGCAGCCTGGACAGGCGGGGTGGCTACACCTTC.

The V call is TRBV7-2, the J call TRBJ2-1, with 8 bases lining up with TRBD2. The CDR3 is made up of 13 amino acids. V was clipped by 5 bases and J by 4 bases; unmatched bases: 1. Germline V gene data show CDR1 as SGHTA and CDR2 as FQGNSA. Here the CDR3 reads CASSQRGYNEQFF. CDR3 sequence (DNA): TGTGCCAGCAGCCAGCGGGGGTACAATGAGCAGTTCTTC.